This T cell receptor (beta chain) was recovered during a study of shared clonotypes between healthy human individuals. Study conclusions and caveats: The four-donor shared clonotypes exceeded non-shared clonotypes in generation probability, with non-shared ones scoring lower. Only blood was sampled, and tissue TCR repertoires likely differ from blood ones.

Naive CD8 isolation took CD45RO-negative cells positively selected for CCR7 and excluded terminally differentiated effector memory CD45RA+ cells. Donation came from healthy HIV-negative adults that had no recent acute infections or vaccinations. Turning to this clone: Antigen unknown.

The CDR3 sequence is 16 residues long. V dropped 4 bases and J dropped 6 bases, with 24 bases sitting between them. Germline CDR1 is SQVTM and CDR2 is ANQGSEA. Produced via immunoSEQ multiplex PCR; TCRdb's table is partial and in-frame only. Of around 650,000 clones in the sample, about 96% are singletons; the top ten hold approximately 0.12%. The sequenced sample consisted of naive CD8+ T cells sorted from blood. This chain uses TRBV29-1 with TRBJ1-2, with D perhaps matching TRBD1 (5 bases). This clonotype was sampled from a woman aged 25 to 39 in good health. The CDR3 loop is CSVGVDLRQQSDGYTF. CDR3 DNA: TGCAGCGTTGGAGTTGATTTAAGACAGCAAAGCGATGGCTACACCTTC.